This T cell receptor beta chain was profiled in a study of cytomegalovirus exposure and HLA in healthy donors. Notes on the study in general: In terms of immune exposure information, only CMV serostatus was available. Among TCR beta chains, those listed as cytomegalovirus-associated numbered approximately 150. Despite most TCR sequences being rare, some public TCRs occurred in many donors.

This PCR relied on a set of 60 Vbeta primers and 13 Jbeta primers. Libraries were prepared by immunoSEQ multiplex PCR; TCRdb keeps only in-frame clonotypes and omits some of them. The sample table includes some 150,000 clones. Looked up from germline, CDR1 is SGHTA and CDR2 is FQGNSA. Trimming stripped 1 base from V and 6 bases from J, with 14 bases between. The CDR3 consists of 15 residues. Of note for this clone: The antigen remains unidentified.

The source of this sequence is a woman aged 18-30 years in good health and CMV-seronegative. Sequenced sample: PBMCs. This rearrangement joins TRBV7-2 to TRBJ2-3; D is uncertain. The CDR3 DNA reads TGTGCCAGCAGCTTAGATCTCGGGTTAAGGGATACGCAGTATTTT. Translating it yields CASSLDLGLRDTQYF.